This paragraph covers one TCR beta chain sequence. This sample was taken from a study of blood T cell repertoires in COVID-19. Looking at the study overall: The United States, Italy and Spain supplied acute and convalescent COVID-19 samples. T cells, B-cell-depleted T cells, or PBMCs supplied cDNA or gDNA.

CDR1 SGDLS and CDR2 YYNGEE come from the germline V gene. This CDR3 is built from 16 residues. Losses at the gene ends were 3 bases for V and 5 bases for J; bases not matched to a gene: 9. Original data processing: It was from reference gene primer amplification that nucleated cell counts were estimated. The assay was immunoSEQ multiplex PCR, and TCRdb's table has in-frame clones only and misses some. The V and J calls and clone size were taken over from that table, and D and trimming were inferred from the DNA. The sample lists approximately 180,000 clones, approximately 90% seen once, with roughly 1.5% in the top ten.

The clonotype comes from a woman between 50 and 59 years old with acute or convalescent COVID-19. What was sequenced was peripheral blood. The chain has TRBV9 and TRBJ2-4; 9 bases match TRBD1. DNA of the CDR3: TGTGCCAGCAGCGCCGGCGGGACAGGGAAACAAAACATTCAGTACTTC. It is translated as CASSAGGTGKQNIQYF.